This TCR beta chain emerged from a study of blood T cell repertoires in COVID-19. Study background: Specimens from acute and convalescent COVID-19 originated in the United States, Italy and Spain. T cells, B-cell-depleted T cells, or PBMCs provided the cDNA or gDNA that served as material.

In this sample, this clone turned up once. V gave up 6 bases and J gave up 6 bases, with 15 bases separating them. CDR3 length: 14 amino acids. Germline CDR1 and CDR2: KGHSH and LQKENI. As processed by the authors: Cell counts per sample came from amplifying reference gene primers. Method: immunoSEQ multiplex PCR; TCRdb's copy keeps in-frame clones and lacks some. V, J and clone size are those of that table, while D and trimming were read from the DNA. The sample holds about 55,000 clones, 73% seen once. The sequencing input was peripheral blood. The source is a woman in her 70s with acute or convalescent COVID-19. The chain uses TRBV18 and TRBJ2-1; D is possibly TRBD2 (6 bases). CDR3 coding DNA: TGTGCCAGCTCCCGAGGACACGGGGGCAATGAGCAGTTCTTC. Residues: CASSRGHGGNEQFF. Full variable domain (remainder filled in from reference TRBV18 and TRBJ2-1): NAGVMQNPRHLVRRRGQEARLRCSPMKGHSHVYWYRQLPEEGLKFMVYLQKENIIDESGMPKERFSAEFPKEGPSILRIQQVVRGDSAAYFCASSRGHGGNEQFFGPGTRLTVL.